This T cell receptor (beta chain) was captured by sequencing in a study of shared clonotypes between healthy human individuals. In the study overall: Three plates were used per donor for CD4 naive, three for CD4 memory, two for CD8 naive and one for CD8 memory. The study, taken as a whole, reports: Sharing across a few donors was seen in 4.5% to 6.5% of naive CD4 clonotypes. Naive subsets generally exceeded memory subsets in estimated richness.

This table comes from immunoSEQ multiplex PCR, and its TCRdb copy is limited to in-frame clones, with some not included. The sample includes about 680,000 clones, approximately 79% of them seen just once. Germline CDR1 and CDR2: MNHNS and SASEGT. The CDR3 is made up of 15 amino acids. V was cut by 6 bases and J by 0 bases, with 12 bases left in between. To note about this clone: Its target is not known.

The source material was memory CD4+ T cells sorted from blood. Subset in this sample: CD45RA-negative fraction. The rearrangement uses TRBV6-1 and TRBJ2-1; D is uncertain. This clonotype was obtained from a woman in her twenties or thirties in good health. The chain's CDR3 is CASRVARDSYNEQFF. The CDR3 DNA is TGTGCCAGCAGAGTAGCTAGGGACTCCTACAATGAGCAGTTCTTC.